These 27 T cell receptor beta chains originate from one sample sequenced in a study of CD8+ T cells in alopecia areata. Extracted RNA was reverse transcribed into cDNA, the sequencing template. Sequencing used immunoSEQ multiplex PCR; TCRdb keeps in-frame clones, though not all of them. The sample yields about 74,000 clones, around 30% seen once. The sample's treatment: oral pan-JAK inhibitor, 5-10 mg twice daily. The source material was CD8+ T cells sorted from blood, sampled at week 4, from a patient treated with tofacitinib. Receptors were obtained from a human donor with alopecia areata.

The chain recombines TRBV30 with TRBJ2-7; 7 nucleotides match TRBD2. V was pared by 2 bases and J by 5 bases, with 6 bases of the junction left unmatched. The CDR3 sequence is 13 residues long. Germline-derived CDR1 and CDR2 are GTSNPN and SVGIG (reference sequence). As DNA, the CDR3 is TGTGCCTGGAGTAGTGGCGGGAGCAACGAGCAGTACTTC. Protein: CAWSSGGSNEQYF.

This sequence joins TRBV5-1 and TRBJ2-3, with 8 bases fitting TRBD1. V lost 3 bases, J lost 2 bases, and 5 bases stayed unmatched. The germline V gene encodes CDR1 SGHRS and CDR2 YFSETQ. CDR3 size: 15 residues. Written as DNA, the CDR3 is TGCGCCAGCAGCTCCATACAGGGGGTCACAGATACGCAGTATTTT. It codes for CASSSIQGVTDTQYF.

The chain is built from TRBV19 and TRBJ2-5; a weak D match, TRBD2 (6 bases). The CDR3 has 18 residues. With 6 bases removed from V and 1 base from J, the gap between germline ends came to 24 bases. In germline, CDR1 is LNHDA, CDR2 SQIVND (reference sequence). The chain's CDR3 is CASRPTGTPRTLQETQYF. The DNA of the CDR3 is TGTGCCAGTAGGCCCACCGGGACTCCACGTACCCTCCAAGAGACCCAGTACTTC. The full variable domain, its missing parts supplied by reference TRBV19 and TRBJ2-5, is DGGITQSPKYLFRKEGQNVTLSCEQNLNHDAMYWYRQDPGQGLRLIYYSQIVNDFQKGDIAEGYSVSREKKESFPLTVTSAQKNPTAFYLCASRPTGTPRTLQETQYFGPGTRLLVL.

This clone has just a few counts. The rearrangement links TRBV6-1 to TRBJ1-5; no reliable D call. V was pared by 5 bases and J by 4 bases, with 12 bases between. The germline CDR1 and CDR2 sequences are MNHNS and SASEGT. This CDR3 is 14 amino acids long. DNA for the CDR3: TGTGCCAGCAGTTCCCTCACCTTAAATCAGCCCCAGCATTTT. Its protein is CASSSLTLNQPQHF.

The chain has TRBV29-1 and TRBJ1-1; possible D gene TRBD1, 5 bases. The CDR3 consists of 14 residues. Between the trimmed V and J ends, which lost 0 bases and 0 bases, there was a span of 8 bases. CDR1 is SQVTM, CDR2 ANQGSEA, per germline. CDR3 loop: CSVEEGRMNTEAFF. CDR3 bases: TGCAGCGTTGAAGAGGGGCGGATGAACACTGAAGCTTTCTTT. The variable domain in full, with the rest retrieved from reference TRBV29-1 and TRBJ1-1, is SAVISQKPSRDICQRGTSLTIQCQVDSQVTMMFWYRQQPGQSLTLIATANQGSEATYESGFVIDKFPISRPNLTFSTLTVSNMSPEDSSIYLCSVEEGRMNTEAFFGQGTRLTVV.

The gene calls are TRBV30 and TRBJ2-7, with TRBD1 matching over 8 bases. V lost 1 base, J lost 2 bases, and 1 base stayed unmatched. Germline V gene lookup returns CDR1 GTSNPN and CDR2 SVGIG (reference sequence). This CDR3 comprises 13 residues. The CDR3 reads CAWSEGQAYEQYF. The CDR3 DNA reads as TGTGCCTGGAGTGAGGGACAGGCCTACGAGCAGTACTTC. The whole variable domain, remainder taken from reference TRBV30 and TRBJ2-7, is SQTIHQWPATLVQPVGSPLSLECTVEGTSNPNLYWYRQAAGRGLQLLFYSVGIGQISSEVPQNLSASRPQDRQFILSSKKLLLSDSGFYLCAWSEGQAYEQYFGPGTRLTVT.

J is TRBJ1-4 and V is TRBV9; D not certain. The CDR3 consists of 14 residues. The V gene lost 0 bases and the J gene lost 6 bases, with 9 bases spanning the gap. Germline V CDR1 and CDR2: SGDLS, YYNGEE. In DNA, the CDR3 is TGTGCCAGCAGCGTAGACAATTCGGATGAAAAACTGTTTTTT. This sequence encodes CASSVDNSDEKLFF. The whole variable domain, filled in from reference TRBV9 and TRBJ1-4, reads DSGVTQTPKHLITATGQRVTLRCSPRSGDLSVYWYQQSLDQGLQFLIQYYNGEERAKGNILERFSAQQFPDLHSELNLSSLELGDSALYFCASSVDNSDEKLFFGSGTQLSVL.

V gene TRBV29-1 combines with J gene TRBJ2-4; D possibly corresponds to TRBD2 (5 bases). Between the trimmed V and J ends, which lost 0 bases and 0 bases, there was a span of 15 bases. The CDR3 extends over 17 amino acids. The germline V gene encodes CDR1 SQVTM and CDR2 ANQGSEA. CDR3 in amino acids: CSVEDLRADLAKNIQYF. CDR3 nucleotides: TGCAGCGTTGAAGATCTCCGGGCGGACTTAGCCAAAAACATTCAGTACTTC.

V usage is TRBV12-2 and J usage is TRBJ2-7; the table assigns TRBD1, which was not confirmed against the DNA. TRBV12-2 is assigned pseudogene status. The length of the CDR3 is 13 residues. The CDR3 is CASSLATIYEQYF. DNA for the CDR3: TGTGCCAGCAGCTTAGCAACAATCTACGAGCAGTACTTC.

DNA of the CDR3: TGTGCCTGGAGCTGGACTAGATCCCACGAGCAGTACTTC. Residues: CAWSWTRSHEQYF. The V and J genes are TRBV30 and TRBJ2-7; 7 bases line up with TRBD2. The junction had 7 bases not matched to a gene; V was cut back by 3 bases and J by 5 bases. Per germline, CDR1 GTSNPN and CDR2 SVGIG (reference sequence). The CDR3 is made up of 13 amino acids.

The chain has TRBV29-1 and TRBJ1-1; D is possibly TRBD1 (6 bases). The germline V gene has CDR1 SQVTM and CDR2 ANQGSEA. The CDR3 sequence is 13 residues long. The V end lost 4 bases, the J end lost 8 bases, and 17 bases lay between the germline ends. For the CDR3, the DNA is TGCAGCGTTGTCCCACAGGGCCCAGGGGAAGCTTTCTTT. Amino acids: CSVVPQGPGEAFF.

The chain uses TRBV2 and TRBJ2-7; D gene ambiguous. V shed 6 bases and J shed 6 bases, with 15 bases lying between them. Germline CDR1 and CDR2: SNHLY and FYNNEI. The CDR3 is 13 amino acids. The chain's CDR3 is CASRLPPGIEQYF. CDR3 DNA: TGTGCCAGCAGATTACCTCCGGGTATCGAGCAGTACTTC.

This rearrangement joins TRBV4-3 to TRBJ2-1, with 14 bases that match TRBD2. The CDR3 covers 20 residues. V dropped 3 bases and J dropped 0; count of bases not matched to a gene: 10. Per the germline V gene, CDR1 is LGHNA and CDR2 is YSLEER. Here the CDR3 reads CASSHRGLAGELPSYNEQFF. The CDR3 bases are TGCGCCAGCAGCCATCGGGGACTAGCGGGGGAGCTACCCTCCTACAATGAGCAGTTCTTC.

V is TRBV2 and J is TRBJ1-5; D perhaps matches TRBD1 (6 bases). Trimming left V 2 bases short and J 0 bases short, with 14 bases between. This CDR3 is 17 amino acids long. CDR1 SNHLY and CDR2 FYNNEI come from the germline V gene. The CDR3 loop reads CASSERDRGASNQPQHF. The CDR3 DNA reads as TGTGCCAGCAGTGAAAGGGACCGGGGGGCTAGCAATCAGCCCCAGCATTTT.

This clone was observed once. The chain joins TRBV29-1 to TRBJ2-7, with TRBD2 matching 11 bases. Germline V gives CDR1 SQVTM, CDR2 ANQGSEA. CDR3 length: 13 amino acids. J lost 1 base, V lost 6 bases, and 2 bases had no gene match. The CDR3 DNA reads as TGCAGCGTGGGGACTAGCGGTTCCTACGAGCAGTACTTC. It translates to CSVGTSGSYEQYF.

The chain couples TRBV15 to TRBJ1-2, with D possibly matching TRBD1 (6 bases). The germline V gene encodes CDR1 LNHNV and CDR2 YYDKDF (reference sequence). The CDR3 loop spans 15 amino acids. Trimming cost V 4 bases and J 4 bases, with 16 bases left between them. The chain's CDR3 is CATSTSDRNPYGYTF. The CDR3 DNA sequence: TGTGCCACCAGCACCTCAGACAGGAACCCCTATGGCTACACCTTC.

The chain combines TRBV5-1 with TRBJ2-3, with D perhaps being TRBD1 or TRBD2 (5 bases each). This CDR3 contains 16 residues. Trimming left V 0 bases short and J 2 bases short, with 13 bases between. CDR1 is SGHRS, CDR2 YFSETQ, per germline. As DNA, the CDR3 is TGCGCCAGCAGCTTGGAGGGGCTGGGAGCCACAGATACGCAGTATTTT. This codes for CASSLEGLGATDTQYF.

The chain recombines TRBV29-1 with TRBJ2-3; 13 nucleotides match TRBD2. This CDR3 region has 15 residues. V was clipped by 3 bases and J by 4 bases; unmatched bases: 4. CDR1 SQVTM and CDR2 ANQGSEA come from the germline V gene. The CDR3 region has the DNA TGCAGCGTTGAGGGGACTAGCGGGGCGTCAGATACGCAGTATTTT. Translation gives CSVEGTSGASDTQYF.

Turning to this clone: The same CDR3 arises from other DNA sequences in this sample as well. CDR3 bases: TGTGCCAGCAGCGTAGAGGCGGACAGCTACAATGAGCAGTTCTTC. It is translated as CASSVEADSYNEQFF. The chain links TRBV9 to TRBJ2-1; D possibly corresponds to TRBD1 (6 bases). Germline V gene data show CDR1 as SGDLS and CDR2 as YYNGEE. This CDR3 comprises 15 residues. V gave up 0 bases and J gave up 3 bases, with 10 bases separating them.

The V call is TRBV29-1, the J call TRBJ2-3; D may match TRBD1 or TRBD2 (5 bases each). The ends were cut back, 4 bases at V and 6 bases at J, with 8 bases in the middle. The CDR3 is 11 residues long. The V gene's germline CDR1 is SQVTM and CDR2 ANQGSEA. The CDR3 DNA is TGCAGCGTTGTATGGGGGGATACGCAGTATTTT. It codes for CSVVWGDTQYF.

A few counts support this clone. The chain combines TRBV6-6 with TRBJ2-3; D remains ambiguous. Trimming cost V 5 bases and J 3 bases, with 18 bases left between them. CDR1 is MNHNY and CDR2 is SVGAGI in the germline V gene (reference sequence). The CDR3 loop spans 16 amino acids. The CDR3 sequence is CASSPRLGRETDTQYF. The CDR3 DNA follows: TGTGCCAGCAGTCCCCGACTGGGAAGGGAAACAGATACGCAGTATTTT.

Turning to this clone: The same CDR3 can be traced to other DNA sequences in this sample. The rearrangement joins TRBV13 to TRBJ2-1, with D perhaps TRBD2 (5 bases). The CDR3 consists of 12 residues. Germline values: CDR1 PRHDT, CDR2 FYEKMQ (reference sequence). Deletions cut 3 bases from V and 7 bases from J, with 7 bases between. CDR3 bases: TGTGCCAGCAGCTTGGGCGGGAATGAGCAGTTCTTC. Translating gives CASSLGGNEQFF.

The chain links TRBV7-2 to TRBJ2-1; the D is unclear. Germline loops: CDR1 SGHTA, CDR2 FQGNSA. The CDR3 sequence is 13 residues long. V was shortened by 3 bases and J by 2 bases, with 5 bases between the two germline ends. The CDR3: CASSLPAYNEQFF. The CDR3 coding sequence is TGTGCCAGCAGCTTGCCCGCCTACAATGAGCAGTTCTTC.

This clone appeared a few times. Other nucleotide sequences from this sample produce the same CDR3. This chain connects TRBV29-1 to TRBJ2-7; D gene ambiguous. The germline V and J ends were trimmed by 0 bases and 4 bases, with 4 bases remaining between them. The CDR3 length is 11 residues. Germline V gene lookup returns CDR1 SQVTM and CDR2 ANQGSEA. CDR3 protein: CSVEDSYEQYF. The CDR3 DNA reads as TGCAGCGTTGAAGACAGTTACGAGCAGTACTTC.

The chain uses TRBV6-1 and TRBJ2-1, with D hard to call. Germline CDR1 is MNHNS and CDR2 is SASEGT. V shed 3 bases and J shed 8 bases, with 17 bases lying between them. The CDR3 consists of 15 residues. CDR3 in amino acids: CASSDSSNEGDEQFF. The DNA of the CDR3 is TGTGCCAGCAGTGATAGTTCCAACGAAGGTGATGAGCAGTTCTTC.

The chain joins TRBV29-1 to TRBJ1-1; no definite D call. Germline-derived CDR1 and CDR2 are SQVTM and ANQGSEA. CDR3 length: 12 amino acids. V lost 5 bases, J lost 5 bases, and 12 bases lay in between. The CDR3 region has the DNA TGCAGCGTTCAACCTCGAGGGACTGAAGCTTTCTTT. Translation: CSVQPRGTEAFF.

V usage is TRBV19 and J usage is TRBJ1-5; 7 nucleotides line up with TRBD1. Germline CDR1 LNHDA, CDR2 SQIVND (reference sequence). The V gene end was trimmed by 8 bases and the J gene end by 4 bases; junction bases not matched to a gene: 2. The CDR3 runs 12 residues. The CDR3 is CASGTDNQPQHF. CDR3 nucleotides: TGTGCCAGTGGGACAGATAATCAGCCCCAGCATTTT.